Shown below are 26 T cell receptor beta chains from a single sample sequenced in a study of blood T cell repertoires in COVID-19. Measured with immunoSEQ multiplex PCR; TCRdb has only the in-frame clones, and not every one. The sample lists over 55,000 clones; 80% to 85% were seen once. The sequencing sample was made of peripheral blood. These receptors were taken from a man over 45 with active COVID-19.

This clone was recorded only once. The chain couples TRBV11-3 to TRBJ2-1; the D gene is possibly TRBD1 (6 bases). Trimming left V 3 bases short and J 0 bases short, with 9 bases between. CDR1 and CDR2 (germline): SGHNT, YENEEA. The CDR3 covers 15 residues. The CDR3: CASSLDSSSYNEQFF. Here the CDR3 DNA reads TGTGCCAGCAGCTTGGACAGCAGCTCCTACAATGAGCAGTTCTTC.

The rearrangement uses TRBV14 and TRBJ2-7, with TRBD2 as a possible D gene (6 bases). Germline assignment: CDR1 SGHDN and CDR2 FVKESK. V was pared by 4 bases and J by 7 bases, with 23 bases between. This CDR3 region has 16 residues. The CDR3 DNA sequence: TGTGCCAGCAGCCCCTTCGTCCCCGGAGGGCCGGGTGAGCAGTACTTC. Translation: CASSPFVPGGPGEQYF.

This clone has only one observation. The rearrangement uses TRBV30 and TRBJ2-1; 12 bases fit TRBD1. The CDR3 sequence is 15 residues long. V trimming: 0 bases; J trimming: 7 bases; junction bases outside the gene matches: 4. Germline V gene sequence: CDR1 GTSNPN, CDR2 SVGIG (reference sequence). CDR3 nucleotide sequence: TGTGCCTGGAGTGTAGGGACAGGGGGCCGAAATGAGCAGTTCTTC. Protein product: CAWSVGTGGRNEQFF. Looking up the rest from reference TRBV30 and TRBJ2-1 gives the full variable domain: SQTIHQWPATLVQPVGSPLSLECTVEGTSNPNLYWYRQAAGRGLQLLFYSVGIGQISSEVPQNLSASRPQDRQFILSSKKLLLSDSGFYLCAWSVGTGGRNEQFFGPGTRLTVL.

The rearrangement uses TRBV28 and TRBJ2-5; 8 bases map to TRBD2. Germline loops: CDR1 MDHEN, CDR2 SYDVKM. This CDR3 has 15 residues. V shed 4 bases and J 9 bases; nucleotides not matched to a gene: 13. CDR3 DNA: TGTGCCAGCAGTTCGGTCCGGGAGGGCCGATCCCCCCAGTACTTC. Translation: CASSSVREGRSPQYF.

CDR3 sequence reads: CASSLHLDTIAEAFF. In nucleotides, the CDR3 is TGTGCCAGCAGTTTACACCTAGATACTATAGCTGAAGCTTTCTTT. J is TRBJ1-1 and V is TRBV2; the D is unclear. There are 15 residues in the CDR3. Looked up from germline, CDR1 is SNHLY and CDR2 is FYNNEI. Trimming took 5 bases from V and 6 from J, leaving 19 bases between them.

V gene TRBV25-1 combines with J gene TRBJ2-2; 8 bases are a match to TRBD1. Germline assignment: CDR1 MGHDK and CDR2 SYGVNS. This CDR3 region has 15 residues. After removal of 5 bases from V and 6 bases from J, the junction contained 8 bases not matched to a gene. The CDR3 spells CASSPTDRAAGELFF. CDR3 DNA sequence: TGTGCCAGCAGTCCGACGGACAGGGCAGCCGGGGAGCTGTTTTTT.

V and J are TRBV7-2 and TRBJ2-2; D is unclear. The CDR3 runs to 16 residues. Trimming shortened V by 3 bases and J by 1 base, and 12 bases separated the two germline ends. Germline CDR1 and CDR2: SGHTA and FQGNSA. The CDR3 nucleotides are TGTGCCAGCAGCTTCATGCGAGCGCTGAACACCGGGGAGCTGTTTTTT. Protein product: CASSFMRALNTGELFF.

The chain recombines TRBV30 with TRBJ2-3; D possibly corresponds to TRBD2 (5 bases). Trimming removed 2 bases from V and 2 bases from J, with 20 bases in between. The germline CDR1 and CDR2 sequences are GTSNPN and SVGIG (reference sequence). The CDR3 sequence is 17 residues long. CDR3 DNA sequence: TGTGCCTGGAGTCCCGGGCTAGCACACATTAACACAGATACGCAGTATTTT. Its protein product is CAWSPGLAHINTDTQYF. The whole variable domain, remainder taken from reference TRBV30 and TRBJ2-3, is SQTIHQWPATLVQPVGSPLSLECTVEGTSNPNLYWYRQAAGRGLQLLFYSVGIGQISSEVPQNLSASRPQDRQFILSSKKLLLSDSGFYLCAWSPGLAHINTDTQYFGPGTRLTVL.

This rearrangement joins TRBV19 to TRBJ2-1, with 10 bases that match TRBD2. After removal of 5 bases from V and 5 bases from J, the junction contained 3 bases not matched to a gene. CDR1 is LNHDA and CDR2 is SQIVND in the germline V gene (reference sequence). CDR3 length: 14 residues. In DNA form, the CDR3 reads TGTGCCAGTAGTGTGGGACTAGCGAACAATGAGCAGTTCTTC. Amino acid sequence: CASSVGLANNEQFF.

This chain connects TRBV6-5 to TRBJ2-7; 9 nucleotides line up with TRBD1. Germline lookup yields CDR1 MNHEY and CDR2 SVGAGI. This CDR3 has 14 residues. Trimming took 6 bases from V and 2 from J; bases not matched to a gene: 5. The CDR3 loop reads CASRMDRGPYEQYF. In DNA form, the CDR3 reads TGTGCCAGCAGAATGGACAGGGGTCCCTACGAGCAGTACTTC.

V is TRBV5-1 and J is TRBJ2-3, with a weak D call TRBD2 (6 bases). The CDR3 has 17 amino acids. Germline CDR1 and CDR2: SGHRS and YFSETQ. V shed 4 bases and J shed 1 base, with 19 bases lying between them. The CDR3 is CASSPGVSSGRTDTQYF. In DNA form, the CDR3 reads TGCGCCAGCAGCCCGGGCGTAAGTAGCGGTCGCACAGATACGCAGTATTTT.

The chain couples TRBV7-9 to TRBJ1-5; D not certain. The germline V gene has CDR1 SEHNR and CDR2 FQNEAQ (reference sequence). V was clipped by 2 bases and J by 6 bases, with 8 bases between them. The CDR3 runs 13 residues. CDR3 nucleotides: TGTGCCAGCAGCTTACAGGAGGGTCAGCCCCAGCATTTT. Its translation is CASSLQEGQPQHF.

The chain is built from TRBV2 and TRBJ2-5; TRBD2 is a possible D gene (5 bases). Germline V CDR1 and CDR2: SNHLY, FYNNEI. The V end lost 4 bases, the J end lost 6 bases, and 18 bases lay between the germline ends. There are 15 residues in the CDR3. The chain's CDR3 is CASSVSAAGVQTQYF. As DNA, the CDR3 is TGTGCCAGCAGTGTCTCGGCAGCCGGGGTGCAGACCCAGTACTTC.

V usage is TRBV28 and J usage is TRBJ1-2, with 7 bases fitting TRBD1. This CDR3 is 13 amino acids long. Per the germline V gene, CDR1 is MDHEN and CDR2 is SYDVKM. Trimming cost V 5 bases and J 5 bases; bases outside gene matches: 5. DNA of the CDR3: TGTGCCAGCAGTCTGGACAGGAGTTATGGCTACACCTTC. This gives the protein CASSLDRSYGYTF.

V is TRBV2 and J is TRBJ2-7; TRBD2 aligns across 11 bases. CDR3 size: 14 residues. With 7 bases clipped from V and 0 bases from J, the junction kept 2 bases outside the gene matches. Germline V gives CDR1 SNHLY, CDR2 FYNNEI. The DNA for the CDR3 is TGTGCCAGCATAGGGACTAGCGGCTCCTACGAGCAGTACTTC. Translating it yields CASIGTSGSYEQYF.

The chain is built from TRBV19 and TRBJ1-2, with 8 bases lining up with TRBD1. The CDR3 spans 14 residues. Germline CDR1 and CDR2: LNHDA and SQIVND (reference sequence). V shed 5 bases and J 8 bases; nucleotides not matched to a gene: 10. The CDR3 DNA follows: TGTGCCAGTAGTCTCCGGGGACAGGAAGGCGGCTACACCTTC. This encodes CASSLRGQEGGYTF.

The chain employs TRBV5-1 and TRBJ2-3; maybe TRBD1 (6 bases). There are 13 residues in the CDR3. The germline V and J ends were trimmed by 0 bases and 8 bases, with 10 bases remaining between them. Germline V gene sequence: CDR1 SGHRS, CDR2 YFSETQ. CDR3 sequence reads: CASSLVGGGTQYF. For the CDR3, the DNA is TGCGCCAGCAGCTTGGTAGGGGGTGGTACGCAGTATTTT.

The rearrangement links TRBV5-1 to TRBJ1-4; a weak D match, TRBD1 (6 bases). Germline-derived CDR1 and CDR2 are SGHRS and YFSETQ. Trimming cost V 0 bases and J 4 bases, with 7 bases left between them. This CDR3 spans 14 amino acids. The CDR3 region is CASSLGTVNEKLFF. The CDR3 bases are TGCGCCAGCAGCTTGGGGACAGTTAATGAAAAACTGTTTTTT.

The J gene is TRBJ2-3, the V gene TRBV7-2; 12 bases agree with TRBD2. The V gene's germline CDR1 is SGHTA and CDR2 FQGNSA. The CDR3 totals 16 residues. Trimming cost V 4 bases and J 1 base; bases outside gene matches: 3. The CDR3 loop is CASSYRLAGGTDTQYF. CDR3 nucleotides: TGTGCCAGCAGCTACCGACTAGCGGGGGGCACAGATACGCAGTATTTT.

V usage is TRBV10-3 and J usage is TRBJ2-7, with 7 nucleotides matching TRBD1. The junction had 6 bases not matched to a gene; V was cut back by 4 bases and J by 6 bases. Germline CDR1 ENHRY, CDR2 SYGVKD. The CDR3 extends over 13 amino acids. The CDR3: CAISADRIGEQYF. The DNA for the CDR3 is TGTGCCATCAGTGCGGACAGGATTGGCGAGCAGTACTTC.

This rearrangement joins TRBV6-1 to TRBJ2-7; TRBD2 agrees at 14 bases. After removal of 0 bases from V and 3 bases from J, the junction contained 1 base not matched to a gene. This CDR3 comprises 16 residues. The germline V gene encodes CDR1 MNHNS and CDR2 SASEGT. The CDR3: CASSEAGLAGVYEQYF. CDR3 DNA: TGTGCCAGCAGTGAAGCGGGACTAGCGGGAGTCTACGAGCAGTACTTC.

This clone has just one count. The rearrangement uses TRBV12-3 or TRBV12-4 and TRBJ2-5; D is uncertain. The V gene lost 3 bases and the J gene lost 2 bases, with 4 bases spanning the gap. There are 12 residues in the CDR3. The CDR3 DNA reads TGTGCCAGCAGTTTTCAGCAAGAGACCCAGTACTTC. Its protein is CASSFQQETQYF.

This clone was recorded only once. The chain has TRBV7-9 and TRBJ1-1; D call uncertain. CDR1 and CDR2 (germline): SEHNR, FQNEAQ (reference sequence). The CDR3 loop spans 12 amino acids. V was pared by 2 bases and J by 6 bases, with 7 bases between. The CDR3 nucleotides are TGTGCCAGCAGCTTAAACTCCGCTGAAGCTTTCTTT. Residues: CASSLNSAEAFF.

The gene calls are TRBV4-1 and TRBJ1-5; 9 bases align to TRBD1. The CDR3 is 15 amino acids. The V gene end was trimmed by 4 bases and the J gene end by 7 bases; junction bases not matched to a gene: 8. Looked up from germline, CDR1 is MGHRA and CDR2 is YSYEKL. In nucleotides, the CDR3 is TGCGCCAGCAGCCTCCCGGGACAGGGTAGGCAGCCCCAGCATTTT. Its translation is CASSLPGQGRQPQHF.

This rearrangement joins TRBV2 to TRBJ2-1; no definite D call. V lost 7 bases to trimming and J lost 12 bases, with 7 bases between them. The V gene's germline CDR1 is SNHLY and CDR2 FYNNEI. The CDR3 is 9 residues long. CDR3 DNA: TGTGCCAGCAATCTTATGCAGTTCTTC. Its translation: CASNLMQFF.

The rearrangement links TRBV10-3 to TRBJ1-1; 7 bases align to TRBD1. The germline V gene encodes CDR1 ENHRY and CDR2 SYGVKD. The CDR3 contains 16 residues. The V segment lost 6 bases and the J segment 0 bases; nucleotides outside the gene matches: 10. The CDR3 loop is CAIRSRDRGMNTEAFF. The CDR3 DNA follows: TGTGCCATCAGGAGCCGGGACAGAGGGATGAACACTGAAGCTTTCTTT.